This is a list of T cell receptor beta chains from one sample in a study of CXCR3-negative and CXCR3-positive naive CD8 T cells. TCRdb reprocessed the 5' RACE reads, keeping one entry per CDR3 protein, no DNA. In all, the sample yields some 54,000 distinct CDR3 sequences. Material: naive CXCR3+ CD8+ T cells from blood. The receptor set was obtained from a human donor in good health. Some clones in this sample may be carry-over from other donors' samples. Each CDR3 is given with its conserved first and last residue.

CDR3 length	J gene	V gene	CDR3 protein
15	TRBJ1-3	TRBV7-6	CASSLAGASGNTIYF
11	TRBJ2-3	TRBV24-1	CATSRTDTQYF
13	TRBJ1-2	TRBV6-1	CASRVGHSYGYTF
13	TRBJ2-7	TRBV14	CASSRFKGYEQYF
15	TRBJ2-3	TRBV20-1	CSAIPTTVSTDTQYF
16	TRBJ1-3	TRBV20-1	CSARDMQGILGNTIYF
14	TRBJ2-2	TRBV6-5	CASSYQQHTGELFF
14	TRBJ2-5	TRBV29-1	CSVIGVRAQETQYF
17	TRBJ2-7	TRBV18	CASRSAASGPLPYEQYF
12	TRBJ2-7	TRBV5-4	CASSLVRSEQYF
15	TRBJ2-1	TRBV28	CASSSTSGRWNEQFF
11	TRBJ1-1	TRBV7-9	CASSFGLEAFF
14	TRBJ1-1	TRBV7-3	CASSTISGLGEACF
14	TRBJ2-5	TRBV19	CASSIGFGQETQYF
15	TRBJ1-2	TRBV5-6	CASSIPGQGLYGYTF
13	TRBJ1-1	TRBV6-2/TRBV6-3	CASSYLLASEAFF
14	TRBJ2-7	TRBV7-9	CASSSDRVAYEQYF
15	TRBJ2-7	TRBV7-6	CASSPISSGGYEQYF
15	TRBJ1-5	TRBV6-5	CASSCSRGDNQPQHF
17	TRBJ2-1	TRBV2	CASSETSGRAGYNEQFF
16	TRBJ1-1	TRBV19	CASRYGRGRANTEAFF
13	TRBJ1-6	TRBV27	CASSVRGRSPLHF
15	TRBJ2-7	TRBV7-9	CASSGRQGVSYEQYF
12	TRBJ1-1	TRBV19	CASRPPGTEAFF
14	TRBJ2-5	TRBV10-3	CAISPMEGLETQYF